These 4 T cell receptor beta chains were all obtained from the same sample, sequenced in a study of a mutant IDH1 vaccine in newly diagnosed glioma. The data were produced by immunoSEQ multiplex PCR, yet TCRdb's version contains in-frame clones alone and is incomplete. The table lists tens of thousands of clones, less than 65% of them singletons. The sample's time point: week 47, end of study. Every vaccination contained 300 ug of the mutant IDH1 20-mer peptide and was paired with topical imiquimod. For these receptors, no antigen is known. Sequenced here: peripheral blood mononuclear cells (PBMCs), sampled from a glioma patient whose treatment included an IDH1 peptide vaccine. Source of these receptors: a man in his forties with glioma. Some clones in this sample may be carry-over from other donors' samples.

The V call is TRBV5-6, the J call TRBJ2-2; the D gene could be TRBD1 or TRBD2 (5 bases each). CDR1 is SGHDT, CDR2 YYEEEE, per germline. The CDR3 sequence is 14 residues long. V lost 2 bases, J lost 4 bases, and 9 bases lay in between. The CDR3 loop is CASSFRGATGELFF. As DNA, the CDR3 is TGTGCCAGCAGCTTTCGAGGGGCCACCGGGGAGCTGTTTTTT.

The rearrangement links TRBV7-9 to TRBJ2-1; perhaps TRBD1 as D (6 bases). This CDR3 comprises 15 residues. V was trimmed by 5 bases and J by 3 bases, leaving 14 bases between them. Germline V CDR1 and CDR2: SEHNR, FQNEAQ (reference sequence). CDR3 sequence reads: CASSPTGLIYNEQFF. The CDR3 nucleotides read TGTGCCAGCAGCCCGACAGGTCTGATCTACAATGAGCAGTTCTTC.

The gene calls are TRBV11-2 and TRBJ2-3; the match to TRBD2 covers 12 bases. The ends lost 5 bases at V and 7 bases at J; junction bases unmatched: 7. The germline gives CDR1 SGHAT, CDR2 FQNNGV. The CDR3 has 15 amino acids. The CDR3 nucleotides are TGTGCCAGCAGCGCCCAGACTAGCGGGGGTTATACGCAGTATTTT. Protein sequence: CASSAQTSGGYTQYF.

J is TRBJ2-7 and V is TRBV5-1; D may be TRBD2 (5 bases). Trimming shortened V by 0 bases and J by 0 bases, and 10 bases separated the two germline ends. The CDR3 is made up of 15 amino acids. Germline V gene lookup returns CDR1 SGHRS and CDR2 YFSETQ. The CDR3, as DNA: TGCGCCAGCAGCTTGGGGGTCGGGAACTCCTACGAGCAGTACTTC. This gives the protein CASSLGVGNSYEQYF.